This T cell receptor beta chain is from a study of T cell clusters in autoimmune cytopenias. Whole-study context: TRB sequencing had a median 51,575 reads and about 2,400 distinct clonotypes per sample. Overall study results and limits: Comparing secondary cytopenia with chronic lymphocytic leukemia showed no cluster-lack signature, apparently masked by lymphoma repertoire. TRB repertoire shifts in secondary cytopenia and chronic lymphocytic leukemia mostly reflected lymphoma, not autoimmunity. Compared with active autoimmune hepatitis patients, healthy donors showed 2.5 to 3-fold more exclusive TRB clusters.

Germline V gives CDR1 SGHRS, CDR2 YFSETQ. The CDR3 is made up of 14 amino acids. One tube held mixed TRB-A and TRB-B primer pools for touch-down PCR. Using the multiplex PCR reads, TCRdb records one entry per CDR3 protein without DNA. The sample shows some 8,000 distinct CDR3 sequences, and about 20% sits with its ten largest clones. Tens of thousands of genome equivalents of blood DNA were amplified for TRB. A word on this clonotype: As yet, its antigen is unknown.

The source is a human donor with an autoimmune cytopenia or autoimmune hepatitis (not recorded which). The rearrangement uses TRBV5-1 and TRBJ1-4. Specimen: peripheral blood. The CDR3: CASSEGGTNEKLFF.